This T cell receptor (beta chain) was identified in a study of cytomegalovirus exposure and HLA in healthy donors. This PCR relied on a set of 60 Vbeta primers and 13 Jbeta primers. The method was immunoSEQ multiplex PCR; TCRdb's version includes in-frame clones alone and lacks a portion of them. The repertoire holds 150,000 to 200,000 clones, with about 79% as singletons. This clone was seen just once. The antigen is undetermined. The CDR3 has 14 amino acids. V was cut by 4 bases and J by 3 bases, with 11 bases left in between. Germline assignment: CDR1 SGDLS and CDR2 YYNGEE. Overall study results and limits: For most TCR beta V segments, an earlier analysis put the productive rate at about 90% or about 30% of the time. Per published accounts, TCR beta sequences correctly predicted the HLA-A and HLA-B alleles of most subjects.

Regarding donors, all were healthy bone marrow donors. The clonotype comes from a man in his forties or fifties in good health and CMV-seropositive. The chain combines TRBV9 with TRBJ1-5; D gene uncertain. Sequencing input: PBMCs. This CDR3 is CASSLSGSNQPQHF. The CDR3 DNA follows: TGTGCCAGCAGCTTGAGCGGCTCCAATCAGCCCCAGCATTTT.